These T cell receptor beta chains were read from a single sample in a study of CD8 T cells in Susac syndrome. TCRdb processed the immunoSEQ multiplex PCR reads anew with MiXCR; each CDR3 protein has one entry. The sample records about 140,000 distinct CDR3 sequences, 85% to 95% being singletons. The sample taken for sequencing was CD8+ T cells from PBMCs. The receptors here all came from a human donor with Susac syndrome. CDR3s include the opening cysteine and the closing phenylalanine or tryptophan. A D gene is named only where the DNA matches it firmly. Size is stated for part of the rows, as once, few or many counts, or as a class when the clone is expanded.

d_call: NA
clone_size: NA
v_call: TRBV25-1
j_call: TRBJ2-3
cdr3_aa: CASSESARMQYF
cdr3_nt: TGTGCCAGCAGTGAATCCGCCCGGATGCAGTATTTT

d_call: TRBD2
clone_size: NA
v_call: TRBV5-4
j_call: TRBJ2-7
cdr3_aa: CASSWEGNEQYF
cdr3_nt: TGTGCCAGCAGCTGGGAGGGAAACGAGCAGTACTTC

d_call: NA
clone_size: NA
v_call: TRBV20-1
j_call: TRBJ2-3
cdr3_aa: CSANGDPIHTDTQYF
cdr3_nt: TGCAGTGCTAACGGGGACCCCATACACACAGATACGCAGTATTTT

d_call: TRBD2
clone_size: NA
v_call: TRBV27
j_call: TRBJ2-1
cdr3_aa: CASRRSGTSVYNEQFF
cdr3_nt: TGTGCCAGCCGCCGCTCCGGGACTAGCGTATACAATGAGCAGTTCTTC

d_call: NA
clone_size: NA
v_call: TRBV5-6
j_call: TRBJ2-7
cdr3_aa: CASSGGQLYPYEQYF
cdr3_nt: TGTGCCAGCAGCGGAGGACAGCTGTATCCCTACGAGCAGTACTTC

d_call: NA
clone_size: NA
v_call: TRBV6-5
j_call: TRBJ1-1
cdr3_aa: CASRGTGDWKTEAFF
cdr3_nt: TGTGCCAGCAGGGGGACGGGAGACTGGAAGACTGAAGCTTTCTTT

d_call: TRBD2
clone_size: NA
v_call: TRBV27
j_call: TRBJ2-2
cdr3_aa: CASKFGTSITGELFF
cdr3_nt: TGTGCCAGCAAGTTTGGGACTAGTATAACCGGGGAGCTGTTTTTT

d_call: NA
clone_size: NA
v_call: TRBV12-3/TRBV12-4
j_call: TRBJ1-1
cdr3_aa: CASSLMNTEAFF
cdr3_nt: TGTGCCAGCAGTTTAATGAACACTGAAGCTTTCTTT

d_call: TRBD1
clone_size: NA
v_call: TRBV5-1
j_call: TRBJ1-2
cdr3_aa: CASSLGQGQAHGYTF
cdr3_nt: TGCGCCAGCAGCTTAGGACAGGGGCAAGCCCATGGCTACACCTTC

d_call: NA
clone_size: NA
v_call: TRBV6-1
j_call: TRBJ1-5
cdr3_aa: CASRAAEENQPQHF
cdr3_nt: TGTGCCAGCAGGGCGGCGGAGGAAAATCAGCCCCAGCATTTT

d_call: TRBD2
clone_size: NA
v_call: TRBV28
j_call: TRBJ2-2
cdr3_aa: CASSLFPAGGGSGELFF
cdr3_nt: TGTGCCAGCAGTTTATTCCCAGCGGGAGGCGGGTCCGGGGAGCTGTTTTTT

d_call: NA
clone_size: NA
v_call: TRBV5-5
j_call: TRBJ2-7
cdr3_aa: CASSLGATSSYEQYF
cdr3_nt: TGTGCCAGCAGCTTGGGGGCAACGTCATCCTACGAGCAGTACTTC

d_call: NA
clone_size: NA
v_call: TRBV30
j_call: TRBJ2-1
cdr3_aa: CAWRIDSSSYNEQFF
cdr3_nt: TGTGCCTGGAGGATTGACTCGAGCTCCTACAATGAGCAGTTCTTC

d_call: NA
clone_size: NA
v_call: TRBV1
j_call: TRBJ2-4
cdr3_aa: CTSSQDRRAKNIQYF
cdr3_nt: TGCACCAGCAGCCAAGATCGCAGGGCCAAAAACATTCAGTACTTC

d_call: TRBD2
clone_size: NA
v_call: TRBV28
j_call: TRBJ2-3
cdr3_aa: CASSLRSLAGLDTQYF
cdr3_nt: TGTGCCAGCAGTTTACGGAGCCTAGCGGGGCTTGATACGCAGTATTTT

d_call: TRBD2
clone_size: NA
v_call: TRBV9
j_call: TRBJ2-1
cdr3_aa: CASSGPAGGYNEQFF
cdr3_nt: TGTGCCAGCAGCGGACCAGCGGGAGGGTACAATGAGCAGTTCTTC

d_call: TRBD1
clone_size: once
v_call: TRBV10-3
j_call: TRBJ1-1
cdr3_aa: CAIGQGANTEAFF
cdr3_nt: TGTGCCATAGGACAGGGCGCTAACACTGAAGCTTTCTTT

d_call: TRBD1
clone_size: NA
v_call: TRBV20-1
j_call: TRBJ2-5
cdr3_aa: CSAEIRDRVETQYF
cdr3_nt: TGCAGTGCTGAGATCCGGGACAGGGTGGAGACCCAGTACTTC

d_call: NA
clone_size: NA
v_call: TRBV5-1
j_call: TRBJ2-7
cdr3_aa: CASSQIGSADEQYF
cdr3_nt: TGCGCCAGCAGCCAGATAGGGAGCGCTGACGAGCAGTACTTC

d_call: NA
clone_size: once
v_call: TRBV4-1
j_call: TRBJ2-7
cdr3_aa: CASSQDGLAHYEQYF
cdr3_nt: TGCGCCAGCAGCCAAGATGGGCTAGCGCACTACGAGCAGTACTTC

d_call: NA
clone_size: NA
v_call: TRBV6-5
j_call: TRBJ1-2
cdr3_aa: CASSYPRGRGSKDYGYTF
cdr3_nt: TGTGCCAGCAGTTACCCAAGAGGGCGGGGGTCTAAGGACTATGGCTACACCTTC

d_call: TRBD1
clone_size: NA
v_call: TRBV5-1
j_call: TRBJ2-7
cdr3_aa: CASTEDRVGFEQYF
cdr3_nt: TGCGCCAGCACCGAAGACAGGGTCGGGTTCGAGCAGTACTTC

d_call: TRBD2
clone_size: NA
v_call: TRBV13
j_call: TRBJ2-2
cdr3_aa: CASSSKREVDTGELFF
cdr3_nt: TGTGCCAGCAGCTCCAAGCGGGAGGTAGACACCGGGGAGCTGTTTTTT

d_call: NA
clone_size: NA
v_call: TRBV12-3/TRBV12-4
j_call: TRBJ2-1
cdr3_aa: CASAPAANEQFF
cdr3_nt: TGTGCCAGCGCCCCCGCGGCCAATGAGCAGTTCTTC

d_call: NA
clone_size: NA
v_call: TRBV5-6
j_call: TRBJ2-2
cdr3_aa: CASSPGVGELFF
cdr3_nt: TGTGCCAGCAGCCCGGGAGTAGGGGAGCTGTTTTTT

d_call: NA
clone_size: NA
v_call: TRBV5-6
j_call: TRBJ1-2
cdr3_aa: CASSPRLYYGYTF
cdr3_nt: TGTGCCAGCAGCCCAAGGCTCTACTATGGCTACACCTTC

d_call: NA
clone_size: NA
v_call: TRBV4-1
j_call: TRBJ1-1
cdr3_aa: CASSQARGTEAFF
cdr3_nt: TGCGCCAGCAGCCAGGCCCGGGGCACTGAAGCTTTCTTT

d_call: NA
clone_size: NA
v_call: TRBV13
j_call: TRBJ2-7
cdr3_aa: CASSLTSWGHEQYF
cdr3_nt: TGTGCCAGCAGCTTGACTAGCTGGGGGCACGAGCAGTACTTC

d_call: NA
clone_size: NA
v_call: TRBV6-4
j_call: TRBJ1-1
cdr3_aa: CASSDGTDEHQKAFF
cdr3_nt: TGTGCCAGCAGTGACGGGACGGATGAACACCAAAAAGCTTTCTTT

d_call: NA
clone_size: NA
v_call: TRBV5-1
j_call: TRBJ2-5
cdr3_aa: CASSLAVGEGTQYF
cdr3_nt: TGCGCCAGCAGCTTGGCAGTAGGGGAAGGGACCCAGTACTTC

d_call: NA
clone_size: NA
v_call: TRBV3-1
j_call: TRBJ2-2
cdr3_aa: CASSQDSGSGTGELFF
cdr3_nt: TGTGCCAGCAGCCAAGACTCCGGGAGTGGCACCGGGGAGCTGTTTTTT

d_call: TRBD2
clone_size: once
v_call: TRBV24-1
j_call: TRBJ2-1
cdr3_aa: CATRSTHSGGPYNEQFF
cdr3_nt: TGTGCCACCAGATCCACCCACAGCGGGGGACCCTACAATGAGCAGTTCTTC

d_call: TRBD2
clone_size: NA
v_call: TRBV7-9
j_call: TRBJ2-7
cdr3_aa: CASSLTSGLYEQYF
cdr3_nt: TGTGCCAGCAGCTTAACTAGCGGACTCTACGAGCAGTACTTC

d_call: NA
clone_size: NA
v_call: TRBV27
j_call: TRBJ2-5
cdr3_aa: CASSSSPGLASPLGETQYF
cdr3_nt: TGTGCCAGCAGTTCCTCCCCGGGGCTAGCCTCCCCCTTGGGCGAGACCCAGTACTTC

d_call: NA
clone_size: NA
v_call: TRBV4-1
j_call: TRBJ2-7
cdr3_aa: CASSQGRTLEQYF
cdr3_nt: TGCGCCAGCAGCCAAGGGCGGACGCTCGAGCAGTACTTC

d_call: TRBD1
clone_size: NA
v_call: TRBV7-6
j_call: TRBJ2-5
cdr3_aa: CASSITGGEETQYF
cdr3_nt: TGTGCCAGCAGCATAACAGGGGGCGAAGAGACCCAGTACTTC